This T cell receptor (beta chain) was identified in a study of blood T cell repertoires in COVID-19. Whole-study context: In each case, the material was cDNA or gDNA derived from T cells, B-cell-depleted T cells, or PBMCs.

Libraries were prepared by immunoSEQ multiplex PCR; TCRdb keeps only in-frame clonotypes and omits some of them. This table has about 74,000 clones, around four fifths appearing once. This clone was seen only once. The source material was peripheral blood. This clonotype was sampled from a man in his 70s with acute or convalescent COVID-19.

This chain's CDR3 is CASRTRWAGGPYNEQFF. Written as DNA, the CDR3 is TGTGCCAGCAGAACCCGATGGGCGGGAGGGCCCTACAATGAGCAGTTCTTC. The gene calls are TRBV5-8 and TRBJ2-1; 9 bases map to TRBD2. CDR1 and CDR2 (germline): SGHTS, YDEGEE. The ends lost 5 bases at V and 2 bases at J; junction bases unmatched: 11. The CDR3 extends over 17 amino acids.